These T cell receptor beta chains were read from a single sample in a study of T cells in Graves' hyperthyroidism and ophthalmopathy. TCRdb reprocessed the multiplex PCR reads with MiXCR, giving one entry per CDR3 protein. The sample has around 620,000 distinct CDR3 sequences; roughly 46% are singletons. Sequencing was performed on peripheral blood or thyroid tissue (not recorded which). Receptors were obtained from an adult woman with Graves' disease, either hyperthyroidism or ophthalmopathy (not recorded which). Each CDR3 is given with its conserved first and last residue. D genes are given only for firm matches. Size is omitted from some rows. Given values are once, few, many or a class for expanded clones.

TRBD2	TRBJ2-7	few	TRBV28	TGTGCCAGCAGCTTAATCGGGACTAGCGGCACCTACGAGCAGTACTTC	CASSLIGTSGTYEQYF
-	TRBJ2-7	many	TRBV20-1	TGCAGTGCTAGAGATCTGGACAGTGTATTTTACGAGCAGTACTTC	CSARDLDSVFYEQYF
-	TRBJ1-1	many	TRBV19	TGTGCCAGTAGCCTCAGATTGGTCACTGAAGCTTTCTTT	CASSLRLVTEAFF
-	TRBJ1-3	many	TRBV28	TGTGCCAGCAGCCAGGGCTGGTCTGGAAACACCATATATTTT	CASSQGWSGNTIYF
-	TRBJ2-2	many	TRBV5-1	TGTGCCAGTAGACGGACCGGGGAGCTGTTTTTT	CASRRTGELFF
-	TRBJ1-1	-	TRBV30	-	CAWGLGAEAYF
-	TRBJ2-2	many	TRBV3-1	TGTGCCAGCAGCCACCCCACAGGGGGACTAGTAACCGGGGAGCTGTTTTTT	CASSHPTGGLVTGELFF
TRBD1	TRBJ1-2	-	TRBV7-4	TGTGCCAGCAGTCGCTCCGGGACAGGGACCTATGGCTACACCTTC	CASSRSGTGTYGYTF
-	TRBJ1-3	many	TRBV24-1	TGTGCCACCAGTGATGATGGAAACACCATATATTTT	CATSDDGNTIYF
-	TRBJ2-5	-	TRBV29-1	TGCAGCGTTTTGAGAGGGGGGGAGACCCAGTACTTC	CSVLRGGETQYF
-	TRBJ2-2	-	TRBV5-1	TGCGCCAGCAGCTTCCGGGACTTGGGGGACACCGGGGAGCTGTTTTTT	CASSFRDLGDTGELFF
-	TRBJ1-2	-	TRBV7-3	TGTGCCAGCAGCTTAGTGCCAAACACCTTC	CASSLVPNTF